What follows describes a single TCR beta chain. Its target is not known. The sample belongs to a study of STAT5B mutations in CD4+ large granular lymphocyte leukemia. Regarding the study as a whole: Top patient clones used TRBV06 genes more often: 8/27 versus 2/35 in controls.

Trimming cost V 2 bases and J 6 bases; bases outside gene matches: 0. The CDR3 contains 14 residues. CDR1 MNHEY and CDR2 SMNVEV come from the germline V gene (reference sequence). Only in-frame clones appear in the TCRdb table, and some are missing; sequencing was by immunoSEQ multiplex PCR. The top ten hold roughly 1.2% of the sample, which has approximately 41,000 clones, almost 85% seen once. The TCR comes from a human donor in good health. Sequencing was carried out using CD4+ T cells from blood buffy coats. The chain links TRBV27 to TRBJ2-1; TRBD1 matches 11 bases. The CDR3 loop reads CASSLGTGGNEQFF. CDR3 in DNA: TGTGCCAGCAGTTTAGGGACAGGGGGCAATGAGCAGTTCTTC.